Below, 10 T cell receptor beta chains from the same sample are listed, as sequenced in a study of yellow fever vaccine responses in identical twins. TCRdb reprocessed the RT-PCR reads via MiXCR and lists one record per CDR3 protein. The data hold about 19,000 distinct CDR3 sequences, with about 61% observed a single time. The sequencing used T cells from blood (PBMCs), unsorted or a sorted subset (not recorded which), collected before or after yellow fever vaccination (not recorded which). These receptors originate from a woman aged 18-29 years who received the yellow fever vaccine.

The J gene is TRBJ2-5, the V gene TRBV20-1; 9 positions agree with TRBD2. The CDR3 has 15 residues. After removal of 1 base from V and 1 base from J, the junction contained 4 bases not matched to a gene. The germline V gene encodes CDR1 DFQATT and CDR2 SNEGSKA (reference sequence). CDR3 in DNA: TGCAGTGCTAGAGCTAGCGGGATTTCCCAAGAGACCCAGTACTTC. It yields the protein CSARASGISQETQYF.

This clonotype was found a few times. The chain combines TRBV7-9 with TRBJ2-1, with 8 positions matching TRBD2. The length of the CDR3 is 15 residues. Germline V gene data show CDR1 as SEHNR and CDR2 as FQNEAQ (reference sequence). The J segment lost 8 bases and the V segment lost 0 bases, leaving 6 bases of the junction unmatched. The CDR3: CASSLAGRARYEQFF. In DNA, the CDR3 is TGTGCCAGCAGCTTAGCCGGGAGGGCCAGATATGAGCAGTTCTTC.

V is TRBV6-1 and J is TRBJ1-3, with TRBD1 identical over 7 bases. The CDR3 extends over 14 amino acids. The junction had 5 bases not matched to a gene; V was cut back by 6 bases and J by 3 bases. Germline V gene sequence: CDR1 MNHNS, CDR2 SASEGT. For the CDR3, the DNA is TGTGCCAGCAGGTTGACAGGGAGTGGAAACACCATATATTTT. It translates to CASRLTGSGNTIYF.

The chain's CDR3 is CASSLPGLAESSYEQYF. CDR3 in DNA: TGTGCCAGCAGCTTACCGGGACTAGCGGAAAGTTCCTACGAGCAGTACTTC. The gene calls are TRBV7-2 and TRBJ2-7; 11 nucleotides match TRBD2. The V gene end was trimmed by 2 bases and the J gene end by 1 base; junction bases not matched to a gene: 7. Germline V CDR1 and CDR2: SGHTA, FQGNSA. This CDR3 is built from 17 residues.

The CDR3 spells CASSSGTGISEQYF. CDR3 in DNA: TGTGCCAGCAGCTCCGGGACAGGGATCTCCGAGCAGTACTTC. The chain employs TRBV27 and TRBJ2-7; TRBD1 aligns across 9 bases. The CDR3 has 14 amino acids. V dropped 6 bases and J dropped 6; count of bases not matched to a gene: 9. Germline assignment: CDR1 MNHEY and CDR2 SMNVEV (reference sequence).

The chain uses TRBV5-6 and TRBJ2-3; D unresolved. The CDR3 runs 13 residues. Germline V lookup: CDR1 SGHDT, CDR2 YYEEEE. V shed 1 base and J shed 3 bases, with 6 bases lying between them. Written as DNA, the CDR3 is TGTGCCAGCAGCTTGTTGGGGACAGATACGCAGTATTTT. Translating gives CASSLLGTDTQYF.

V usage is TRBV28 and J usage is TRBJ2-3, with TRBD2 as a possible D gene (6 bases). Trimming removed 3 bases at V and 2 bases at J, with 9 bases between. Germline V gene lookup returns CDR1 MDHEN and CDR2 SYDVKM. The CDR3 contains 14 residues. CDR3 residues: CASSFGGNTDTQYF. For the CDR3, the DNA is TGTGCCAGCAGTTTCGGCGGGAACACAGATACGCAGTATTTT.

CDR3 loop: CASRAHEGNYGYTF. As DNA, the CDR3 is TGCGCCAGCAGGGCCCATGAGGGGAACTATGGCTACACCTTC. The V and J genes are TRBV10-2 and TRBJ1-2; perhaps TRBD1 as D (5 bases). With 6 bases removed from V and 2 bases from J, the gap between germline ends came to 13 bases. This CDR3 contains 14 residues. In germline, CDR1 is WSHSY, CDR2 SAAADI.

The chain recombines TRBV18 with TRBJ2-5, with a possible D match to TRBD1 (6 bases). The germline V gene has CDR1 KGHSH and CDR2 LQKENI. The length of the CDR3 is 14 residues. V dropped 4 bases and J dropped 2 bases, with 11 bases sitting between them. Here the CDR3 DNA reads TGTGCCAGCTCACGTCAGGGGAAACAAGAGACCCAGTACTTC. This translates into CASSRQGKQETQYF.

The CDR3 region has the DNA TGCAGCGTCCCGGCGGGCCCCACAGATACGCAGTATTTT. This translates into CSVPAGPTDTQYF. The rearrangement joins TRBV29-1 to TRBJ2-3, with TRBD2 as a possible D gene (5 bases). The CDR3 extends over 13 amino acids. Looked up from germline, CDR1 is SQVTM and CDR2 is ANQGSEA. V gave up 6 bases and J gave up 2 bases, with 12 bases separating them.